This TCR beta chain was captured in a study of shared clonotypes between healthy human individuals. Produced via immunoSEQ multiplex PCR; TCRdb's table is partial and in-frame only. The sample has about 1.1 million clones; around 82% are singletons. The V and J ends lost 5 bases and 4 bases, in that order; junction bases with no gene match: 9. The CDR3 contains 15 residues. Germline V gene sequence: CDR1 MNHEY, CDR2 SMNVEV (reference sequence). This rearrangement joins TRBV27 to TRBJ2-5; 8 positions match TRBD2. This clonotype originated in a man aged 18 to 30 in good health. Some clones in this sample may be carry-over from other donors' samples. Sequenced sample: memory CD4+ T cells from PBMCs. Indicated subset: CD45RA-negative fraction. Here the CDR3 reads CASSRPGGGPETQYF. As DNA, the CDR3 is TGTGCCAGCAGTCGCCCGGGAGGGGGACCAGAGACCCAGTACTTC.